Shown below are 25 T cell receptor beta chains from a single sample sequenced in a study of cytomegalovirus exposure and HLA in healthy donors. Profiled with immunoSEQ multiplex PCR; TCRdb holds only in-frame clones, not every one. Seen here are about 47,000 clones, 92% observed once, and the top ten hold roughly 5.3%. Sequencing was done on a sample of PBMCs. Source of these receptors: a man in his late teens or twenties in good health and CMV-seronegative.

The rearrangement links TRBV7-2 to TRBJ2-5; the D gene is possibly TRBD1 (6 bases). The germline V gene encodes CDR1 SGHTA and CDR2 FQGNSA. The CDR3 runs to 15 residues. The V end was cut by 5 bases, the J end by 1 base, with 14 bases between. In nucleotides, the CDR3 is TGTGCCAGCAGCCTAATACAGGGTCTCCAAGAGACCCAGTACTTC. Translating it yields CASSLIQGLQETQYF.

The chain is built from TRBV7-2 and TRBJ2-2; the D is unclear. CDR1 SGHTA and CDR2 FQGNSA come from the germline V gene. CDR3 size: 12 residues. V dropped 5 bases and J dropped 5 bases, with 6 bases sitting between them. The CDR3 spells CASSPATGELFF. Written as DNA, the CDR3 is TGTGCCAGCAGCCCCGCGACCGGGGAGCTGTTTTTT.

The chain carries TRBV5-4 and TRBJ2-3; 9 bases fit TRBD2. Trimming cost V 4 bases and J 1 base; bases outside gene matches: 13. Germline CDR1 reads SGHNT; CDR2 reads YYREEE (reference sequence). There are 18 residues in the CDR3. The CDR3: CASSPPGVLAGGTDTQYF. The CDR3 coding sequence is TGTGCCAGCAGCCCCCCAGGGGTATTAGCGGGAGGCACAGATACGCAGTATTTT.

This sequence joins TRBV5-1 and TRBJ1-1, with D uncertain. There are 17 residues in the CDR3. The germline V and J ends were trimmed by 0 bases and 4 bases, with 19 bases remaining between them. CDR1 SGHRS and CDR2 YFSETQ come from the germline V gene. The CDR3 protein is CASSLEGHHKRGTEAFF. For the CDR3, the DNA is TGCGCCAGCAGCTTGGAGGGCCACCATAAGCGGGGCACTGAAGCTTTCTTT.

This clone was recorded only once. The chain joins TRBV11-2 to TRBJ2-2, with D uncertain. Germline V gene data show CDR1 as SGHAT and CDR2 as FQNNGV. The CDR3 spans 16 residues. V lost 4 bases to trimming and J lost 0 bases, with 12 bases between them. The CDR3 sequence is CASSSGYTANTGELFF. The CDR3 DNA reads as TGTGCCAGCAGCTCCGGATATACAGCGAACACCGGGGAGCTGTTTTTT.

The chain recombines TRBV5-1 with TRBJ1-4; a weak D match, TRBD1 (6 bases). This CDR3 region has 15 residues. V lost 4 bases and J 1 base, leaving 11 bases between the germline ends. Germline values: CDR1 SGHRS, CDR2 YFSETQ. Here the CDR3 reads CASSGQSLTNEKLFF. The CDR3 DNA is TGCGCCAGCAGCGGACAGTCCTTAACTAATGAAAAACTGTTTTTT.

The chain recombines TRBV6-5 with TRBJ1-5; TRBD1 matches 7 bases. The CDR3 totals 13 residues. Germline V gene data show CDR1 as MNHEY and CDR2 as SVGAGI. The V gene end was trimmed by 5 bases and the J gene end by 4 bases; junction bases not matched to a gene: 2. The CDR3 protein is CASSRDRNQPQHF. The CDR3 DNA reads TGTGCCAGCAGTCGGGACAGAAATCAGCCCCAGCATTTT.

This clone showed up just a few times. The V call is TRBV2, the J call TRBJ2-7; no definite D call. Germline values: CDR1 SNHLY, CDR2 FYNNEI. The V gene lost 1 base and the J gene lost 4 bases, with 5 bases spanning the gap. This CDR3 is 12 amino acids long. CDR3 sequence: CASSEGRYEQYF. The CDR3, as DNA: TGTGCCAGCAGTGAAGGCAGGTACGAGCAGTACTTC.

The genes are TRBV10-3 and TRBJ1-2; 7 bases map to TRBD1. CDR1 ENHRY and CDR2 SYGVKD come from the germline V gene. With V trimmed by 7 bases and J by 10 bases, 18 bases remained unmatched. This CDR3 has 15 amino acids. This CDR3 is CAIKEMKSGQAFYTF. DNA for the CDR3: TGTGCCATCAAGGAGATGAAGTCAGGACAGGCCTTCTACACCTTC.

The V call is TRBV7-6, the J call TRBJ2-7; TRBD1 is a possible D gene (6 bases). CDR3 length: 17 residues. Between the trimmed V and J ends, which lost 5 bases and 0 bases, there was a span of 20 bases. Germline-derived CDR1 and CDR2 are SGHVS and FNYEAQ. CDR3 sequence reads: CASSAPLQGRSSYEQYF. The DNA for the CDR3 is TGTGCCAGCAGCGCCCCTTTACAGGGCCGAAGCTCCTACGAGCAGTACTTC.

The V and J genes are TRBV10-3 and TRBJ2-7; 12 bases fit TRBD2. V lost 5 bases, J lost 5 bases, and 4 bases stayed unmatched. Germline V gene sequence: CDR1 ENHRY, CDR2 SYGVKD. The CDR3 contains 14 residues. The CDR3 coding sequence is TGTGCCATCAGTTCTAGCGGGGGGGCCAACGAGCAGTACTTC. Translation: CAISSSGGANEQYF.

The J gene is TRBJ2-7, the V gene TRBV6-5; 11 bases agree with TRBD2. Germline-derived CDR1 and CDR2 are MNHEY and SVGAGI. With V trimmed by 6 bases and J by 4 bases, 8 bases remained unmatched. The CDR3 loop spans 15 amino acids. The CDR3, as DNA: TGTGCCAGCAGGGGACCGGGACTAGCGGAATACGAGCAGTACTTC. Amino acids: CASRGPGLAEYEQYF.

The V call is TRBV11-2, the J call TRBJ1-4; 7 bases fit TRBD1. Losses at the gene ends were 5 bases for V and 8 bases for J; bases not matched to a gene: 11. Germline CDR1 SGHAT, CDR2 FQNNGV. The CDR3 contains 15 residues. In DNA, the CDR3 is TGTGCCAGCAGCCCCGACAGGGCCGTGGGAGAAAAACTGTTTTTT. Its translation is CASSPDRAVGEKLFF.

In DNA, the CDR3 is TGTGCCAGCGGGTGGGGGCGACCCACAGATACGCAGTATTTT. This codes for CASGWGRPTDTQYF. The chain has TRBV27 and TRBJ2-3; weak D call: TRBD1 (6 bases). Germline loops: CDR1 MNHEY, CDR2 SMNVEV (reference sequence). V lost 8 bases and J 2 bases, leaving 14 bases between the germline ends. There are 14 residues in the CDR3.

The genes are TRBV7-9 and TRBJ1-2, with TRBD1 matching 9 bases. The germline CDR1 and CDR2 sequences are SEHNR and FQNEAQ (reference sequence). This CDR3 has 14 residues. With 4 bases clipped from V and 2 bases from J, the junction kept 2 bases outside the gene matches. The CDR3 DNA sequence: TGTGCCAGCAGCTATACAGGGGGCAACTATGGCTACACCTTC. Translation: CASSYTGGNYGYTF.

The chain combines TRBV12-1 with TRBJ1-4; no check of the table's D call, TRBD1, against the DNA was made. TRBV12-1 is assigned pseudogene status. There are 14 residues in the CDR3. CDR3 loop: CASSPGQGNEKLFF. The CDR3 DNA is TGTGCCAGCAGCCCCGGACAGGGTAATGAAAAACTGTTTTTT.

This CDR3 reads CASSWRGGDSNQPQHF. In nucleotides, the CDR3 is TGTGCCAGTAGTTGGCGAGGAGGAGATAGCAATCAGCCCCAGCATTTT. The chain has TRBV19 and TRBJ1-5; no definite D call. Germline V gene lookup returns CDR1 LNHDA and CDR2 SQIVND (reference sequence). V lost 5 bases and J lost 0, with 14 bases in between. This CDR3 is 16 amino acids long.

CDR3 nucleotide sequence: TGTGCCAGCCACCCGGGGGGCCGGTACGCGCCGCTCTATGGCTACACCTTC. It yields the protein CASHPGGRYAPLYGYTF. This chain connects TRBV9 to TRBJ1-2, with D possibly matching TRBD1 (6 bases). Looked up from germline, CDR1 is SGDLS and CDR2 is YYNGEE. V shed 7 bases and J shed 4 bases, with 26 bases lying between them. The CDR3 length is 17 residues. Drawing the rest from reference TRBV9 and TRBJ1-2, the complete variable domain is DSGVTQTPKHLITATGQRVTLRCSPRSGDLSVYWYQQSLDQGLQFLIQYYNGEERAKGNILERFSAQQFPDLHSELNLSSLELGDSALYFCASHPGGRYAPLYGYTFGSGTRLTVV.

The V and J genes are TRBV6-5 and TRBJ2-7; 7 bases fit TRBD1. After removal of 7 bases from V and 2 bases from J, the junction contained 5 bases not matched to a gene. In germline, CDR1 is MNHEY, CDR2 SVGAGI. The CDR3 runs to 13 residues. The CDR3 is CASIQTGTYEQYF. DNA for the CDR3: TGTGCCAGCATTCAGACAGGGACCTACGAGCAGTACTTC.

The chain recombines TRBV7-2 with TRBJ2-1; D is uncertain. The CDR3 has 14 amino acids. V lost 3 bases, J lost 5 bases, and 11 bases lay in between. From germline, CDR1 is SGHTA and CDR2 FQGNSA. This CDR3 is CASSLLLSNNEQFF. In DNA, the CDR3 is TGTGCCAGCAGCTTGTTACTTTCAAACAATGAGCAGTTCTTC.

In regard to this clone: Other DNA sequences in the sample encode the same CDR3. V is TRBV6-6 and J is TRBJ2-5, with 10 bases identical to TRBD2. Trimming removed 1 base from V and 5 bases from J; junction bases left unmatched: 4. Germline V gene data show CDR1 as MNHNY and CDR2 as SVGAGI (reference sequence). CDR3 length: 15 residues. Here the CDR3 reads CASSYWLAGVETQYF. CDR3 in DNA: TGTGCCAGCAGTTACTGGCTAGCGGGGGTGGAGACCCAGTACTTC.

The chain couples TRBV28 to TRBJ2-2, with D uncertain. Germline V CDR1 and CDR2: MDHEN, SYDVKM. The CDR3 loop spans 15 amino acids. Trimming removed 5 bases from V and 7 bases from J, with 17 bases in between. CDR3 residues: CASSPSPVGIGELFF. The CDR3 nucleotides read TGTGCCAGCAGTCCCTCCCCGGTGGGCATCGGGGAGCTGTTTTTT.

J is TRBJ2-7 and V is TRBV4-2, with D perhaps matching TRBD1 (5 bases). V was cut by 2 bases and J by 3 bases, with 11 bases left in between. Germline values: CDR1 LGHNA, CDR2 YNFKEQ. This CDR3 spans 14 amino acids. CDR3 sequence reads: CASSQWGIDYEQYF. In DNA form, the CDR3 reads TGTGCCAGCAGCCAATGGGGCATAGACTACGAGCAGTACTTC.

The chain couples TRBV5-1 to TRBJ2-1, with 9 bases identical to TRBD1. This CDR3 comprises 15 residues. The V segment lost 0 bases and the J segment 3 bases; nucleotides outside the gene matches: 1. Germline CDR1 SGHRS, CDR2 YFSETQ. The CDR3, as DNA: TGCGCCAGCAGCTTGGGGGACAGGGTCTACAATGAGCAGTTCTTC. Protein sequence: CASSLGDRVYNEQFF.

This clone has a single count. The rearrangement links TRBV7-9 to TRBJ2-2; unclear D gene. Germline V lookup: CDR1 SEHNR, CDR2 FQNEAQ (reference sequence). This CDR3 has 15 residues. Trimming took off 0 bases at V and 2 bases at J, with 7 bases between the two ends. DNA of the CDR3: TGTGCCAGCAGCTTAGCACAGACAAACACCGGGGAGCTGTTTTTT. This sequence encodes CASSLAQTNTGELFF. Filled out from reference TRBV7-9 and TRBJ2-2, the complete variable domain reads DTGVSQNPRHKITKRGQNVTFRCDPISEHNRLYWYRQTLGQGPEFLTYFQNEAQLEKSRLLSDRFSAERPKGSFSTLEIQRTEQGDSAMYLCASSLAQTNTGELFFGEGSRLTVL.